One and the same sample provided the 18 T cell receptor beta chains below, sequenced in a study of T cell repertoires in cytomegalovirus infection. TCRdb independently ran MiXCR on the reads; one entry per CDR3 protein. This sample has under 800,000 distinct CDR3 sequences, with approximately 24% found just once. Sequencing input: CD8+ T cells from PBMCs. The receptors were gathered from a human donor in good health (CMV status not recorded). Some clones in this sample may be carry-over from other donors' samples.

CDR3 coding DNA: TGTGCTAGTGGTTCACCGACAGGGCTTTACGAGCAGTACTTC. It is translated as CASGSPTGLYEQYF. The chain carries TRBV12-5 and TRBJ2-7; 7 bases line up with TRBD1. The germline V gene has CDR1 LGHNT and CDR2 FRNRAP. V shed 4 bases, J shed 4 bases, and the junction held 7 bases outside the gene matches. This CDR3 comprises 14 residues.

This clonotype was found a few times. This CDR3 reads CASSQGVGRSTDTQYF. DNA of the CDR3: TGCGCCAGCAGCCAAGGGGTAGGCCGGAGCACAGATACGCAGTATTTT. This rearrangement joins TRBV4-3 to TRBJ2-3, with D uncertain. V was cut by 1 base and J by 0 bases, with 11 bases left in between. CDR3 length equals 16 residues. From germline, CDR1 is LGHNA and CDR2 YSLEER.

This chain joins TRBV29-1 and TRBJ2-4; a possible D gene is TRBD2 (6 bases). Germline V lookup: CDR1 SQVTM, CDR2 ANQGSEA. CDR3 length equals 13 residues. V was trimmed by 5 bases and J by 5 bases, leaving 13 bases between them. Here the CDR3 reads CSVSRASENIQYF. In DNA, the CDR3 is TGCAGCGTTTCTCGCGCTAGCGAAAACATTCAGTACTTC.

This chain uses TRBV2 with TRBJ2-1, with 7 bases matching TRBD2. This CDR3 has 15 amino acids. Losses at the gene ends were 6 bases for V and 2 bases for J; bases not matched to a gene: 7. Germline V gives CDR1 SNHLY, CDR2 FYNNEI. CDR3 in amino acids: CASRWTSSPYNEQFF. The CDR3 DNA sequence: TGTGCCAGCAGATGGACTAGTAGTCCCTACAATGAGCAGTTCTTC.

This clonotype was counted a few times. The chain is built from TRBV28 and TRBJ2-1; D unclear. Germline lookup yields CDR1 MDHEN and CDR2 SYDVKM. CDR3 length: 12 residues. The V end was cut by 2 bases, the J end by 10 bases, with 9 bases between. The CDR3 DNA is TGTGCCAGCAGTTTAATCGTCAGGGAGCAGTTCTTC. This sequence encodes CASSLIVREQFF.

The chain is built from TRBV5-1 and TRBJ2-1; D is unresolved. From germline, CDR1 is SGHRS and CDR2 YFSETQ. The ends were cut back, 3 bases at V and 4 bases at J, with 11 bases in the middle. This CDR3 spans 14 amino acids. CDR3 DNA: TGCGCCAGCAGCTGGTCCGATCTGTACAATGAGCAGTTCTTC. Protein product: CASSWSDLYNEQFF.

This clonotype was detected a few times. CDR3 coding DNA: TGTGCCAGCAGTCTACAGGGGGCACAAGAGACCCAGTACTTC. As protein: CASSLQGAQETQYF. The chain joins TRBV6-2 or TRBV6-3 to TRBJ2-5; 9 positions match TRBD1. The CDR3 consists of 14 residues. CDR1 is MNHEY and CDR2 is SVGEGT in the germline V gene. Unmatched junction bases numbered 3, after V lost 5 bases and J lost 2 bases.

This clonotype was seen ten or more times. The chain uses TRBV28 and TRBJ2-2, with 7 nucleotides matching TRBD2. V shed 0 bases and J 1 base; nucleotides not matched to a gene: 5. Germline CDR1 MDHEN, CDR2 SYDVKM. This CDR3 contains 17 residues. CDR3 sequence reads: CASSLWAAGRNTGELFF. The CDR3 DNA is TGTGCCAGCAGTTTATGGGCAGCGGGGAGGAACACCGGGGAGCTGTTTTTT. The full variable domain, its missing parts supplied by reference TRBV28 and TRBJ2-2, is DVKVTQSSRYLVKRTGEKVFLECVQDMDHENMFWYRQDPGLGLRLIYFSYDVKMKEKGDIPEGYSVSREKKERFSLILESASTNQTSMYLCASSLWAAGRNTGELFFGEGSRLTVL.

As for this clonotype: A junction boundary mismatches the germline segment, possibly from a read error. The chain links TRBV5-5 to TRBJ1-1, with unresolved D. The germline gives CDR1 SGHKS, CDR2 YYEKEE (reference sequence). The CDR3 has 14 residues. CDR3 sequence (DNA): TGTGCCAACAGCTTCGCAGGTCTGAACACTGAAGCTTTCTTT. Translation: CANSFAGLNTEAFF.

This clonotype was seen a handful of times. The chain is built from TRBV14 and TRBJ1-2, with D unclear. The length of the CDR3 is 12 residues. Germline CDR1 SGHDN, CDR2 FVKESK. Trimming removed 1 base from V and 8 bases from J, with 8 bases in between. The CDR3 reads CASSQGTEGYTF. CDR3 coding DNA: TGTGCCAGCAGCCAAGGTACCGAAGGCTACACCTTC.

This chain links TRBV12-3 or TRBV12-4 with TRBJ2-5; 8 nucleotides align to TRBD2. J was trimmed by 5 bases and V by 2 bases; bases with no gene match: 7. This CDR3 comprises 15 residues. The CDR3 region is CASSLRRGAEETQYF. The CDR3 bases are TGTGCCAGCAGTTTAAGGCGGGGGGCAGAGGAGACCCAGTACTTC.

This clonotype showed up just a few times. This sequence joins TRBV29-1 and TRBJ2-7, with D tentatively TRBD2 (6 bases). The germline V gene encodes CDR1 SQVTM and CDR2 ANQGSEA. V gave up 4 bases and J gave up 1 base, with 8 bases separating them. The CDR3 is 12 residues long. Written as DNA, the CDR3 is TGCAGCGTTGTCCGGGGGTCCTACGAGCAGTACTTC. Translated, it gives CSVVRGSYEQYF.

In its sample, this clonotype was seen once. The V gene is TRBV7-4, the J gene TRBJ2-1, with a tentative D call TRBD1 (6 bases). V lost 5 bases and J lost 1, with 12 bases in between. This CDR3 comprises 15 residues. The germline CDR1 and CDR2 sequences are SGHVT and SQSDAQ. The CDR3 loop is CASSHQGWSYNEQFF. The CDR3 DNA reads as TGTGCCAGCAGCCATCAGGGGTGGTCCTACAATGAGCAGTTCTTC. The variable domain in full, with the rest retrieved from reference TRBV7-4 and TRBJ2-1, is GAGVSQSPRYKVAKRGRDVALRCDSISGHVTLYWYRQTLGQGSEVLTYSQSDAQRDKSGRPSGRFSAERPERSVSTLKIQRTEQGDSAVYLCASSHQGWSYNEQFFGPGTRLTVL.

This clonotype was counted many times. The genes are TRBV12-3 or TRBV12-4 and TRBJ2-1; 9 bases align to TRBD2. The CDR3 length is 15 residues. V lost 3 bases, J lost 6 bases, and 6 bases stayed unmatched. The CDR3 nucleotides read TGTGCCAGCAGTTTCGGCGGGGGGGCAGGCAATGAGCAGTTCTTC. Translation gives CASSFGGGAGNEQFF.

The chain joins TRBV6-4 to TRBJ2-3, with D unresolved. The CDR3 totals 16 residues. Germline CDR1 and CDR2: MRHNA and SNTAGT. V shed 2 bases and J shed 2 bases, with 14 bases lying between them. CDR3 region: CASSDHLSLNTDTQYF. CDR3 nucleotides: TGTGCCAGCAGTGACCATCTAAGCCTCAACACAGATACGCAGTATTTT.

This clonotype was counted ten times or more. The chain combines TRBV28 with TRBJ2-6, with 8 bases lining up with TRBD1. J gave up 0 bases and V 4 bases, and 8 bases lay outside the gene matches. CDR1 MDHEN and CDR2 SYDVKM come from the germline V gene. The CDR3 spans 18 residues. The CDR3 DNA follows: TGTGCCAGCAGTTACGAAGGGACAGGCCTCTCTGGGGCCAACGTCCTGACTTTC. As protein: CASSYEGTGLSGANVLTF.

This clonotype was detected only a few times. The V gene is TRBV2, the J gene TRBJ2-1; no clear D gene. The CDR3 is 10 residues long. V gave up 6 bases and J gave up 9 bases, with 6 bases separating them. The germline gives CDR1 SNHLY, CDR2 FYNNEI. The CDR3 reads CASRGVEQFF. The DNA of the CDR3 is TGTGCCAGCAGGGGTGTTGAGCAGTTCTTC.

This clonotype was counted at least ten times. The J gene is TRBJ2-3, the V gene TRBV7-8; D may correspond to TRBD1 or TRBD2 (5 bases each). The CDR3 runs to 15 residues. V was pared by 5 bases and J by 1 base, with 13 bases between. CDR1 is SGHVS, CDR2 FQNEAQ, per germline. CDR3 nucleotides: TGTGCCAGCAGCCCCCGGGACCGACGCACAGATACGCAGTATTTT. This translates into CASSPRDRRTDTQYF.